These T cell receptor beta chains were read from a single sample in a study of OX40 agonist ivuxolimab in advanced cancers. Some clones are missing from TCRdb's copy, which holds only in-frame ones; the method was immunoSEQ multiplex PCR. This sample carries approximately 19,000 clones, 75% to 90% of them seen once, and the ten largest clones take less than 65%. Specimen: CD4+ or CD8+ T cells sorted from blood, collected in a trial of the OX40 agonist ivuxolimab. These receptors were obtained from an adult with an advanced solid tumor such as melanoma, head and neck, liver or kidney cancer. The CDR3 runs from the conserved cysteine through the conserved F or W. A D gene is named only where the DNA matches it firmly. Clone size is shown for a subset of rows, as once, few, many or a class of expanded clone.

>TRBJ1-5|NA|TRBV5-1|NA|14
TGCGCCAGCAGCGTGAGTTATGGGAATCAGCCCCAGCATTTT
CASSVSYGNQPQHF
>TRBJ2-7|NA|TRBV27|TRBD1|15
TGTGCCAGCAGCCCTCCCCGGGGGACAGGGAGGGAGCAGTACTTC
CASSPPRGTGREQYF
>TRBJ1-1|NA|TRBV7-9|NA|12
TGTGCCAGCCAGCAGATGAACACTGAAGCTTTCTTT
CASQQMNTEAFF
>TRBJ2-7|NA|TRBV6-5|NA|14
TGTGCCAGCAGTTACTCGGACGGCTCCTACGAGCAGTACTTC
CASSYSDGSYEQYF
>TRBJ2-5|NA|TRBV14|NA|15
TGTGCCAGCAGCTCCGAGGGGGGTTCTCTGGAGACCCAGTACTTC
CASSSEGGSLETQYF
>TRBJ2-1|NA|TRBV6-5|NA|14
TGTGCCAGCAGTGGGGACCTCAAAAACAATGAGCAGTTCTTC
CASSGDLKNNEQFF
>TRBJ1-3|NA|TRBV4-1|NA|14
TGCGCCAGCAGCCAAGATCCAGGGATAAACACCATATATTTT
CASSQDPGINTIYF
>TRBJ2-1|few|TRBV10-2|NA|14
TGCGCCAGCAAACTCCCAGGAGGGTACAATGAGCAGTTCTTC
CASKLPGGYNEQFF
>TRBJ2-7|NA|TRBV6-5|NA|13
TGTGCCAGCAGTTTCTCAGGGAACTACGAGCAGTACTTC
CASSFSGNYEQYF
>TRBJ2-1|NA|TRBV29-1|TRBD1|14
TGCAGCGTTGAAGATCGGGACAGCTACAATGAGCAGTTCTTC
CSVEDRDSYNEQFF
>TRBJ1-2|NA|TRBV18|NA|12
TGTGCCAGCTCAGACCCCGAGAGTGGCTACACCTTC
CASSDPESGYTF
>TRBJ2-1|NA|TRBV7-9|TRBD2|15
TGTGCCAGCAGCTTCCCTAGCGGGAGCGATAATGAGCAGTTCTTC
CASSFPSGSDNEQFF
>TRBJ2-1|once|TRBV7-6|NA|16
TGTGCCAGCAGCCCTGGGACCGTTAGCTCCTACAATGAGCAGTTCTTC
CASSPGTVSSYNEQFF
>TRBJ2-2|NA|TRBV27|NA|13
TGTGCCAGCAGTTTAGTGTTAACCGGGGAGCTGTTTTTT
CASSLVLTGELFF
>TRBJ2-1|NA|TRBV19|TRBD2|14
TGTGCCAGTAGACCGAGCGGGAGGATCAATGAGCAGTTCTTC
CASRPSGRINEQFF
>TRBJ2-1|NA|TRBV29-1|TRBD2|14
TGCAGCGCCGACCTAGCGGGTCCAATTGATGAGCAGTTCTTC
CSADLAGPIDEQFF
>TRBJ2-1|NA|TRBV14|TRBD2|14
TGTGCCAGCAGCCAAGACGGGACTAGTCCTGAGCAGTTCTTC
CASSQDGTSPEQFF
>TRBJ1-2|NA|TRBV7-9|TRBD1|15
TGTGCCAGCAGCCAAGGGACAGCTCCCAACTATGGCTACACCTTC
CASSQGTAPNYGYTF
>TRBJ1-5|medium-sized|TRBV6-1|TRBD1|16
TGTGCCAGCAGTGAAGAGGGGGGGACAGGGTATGACCCCCAGCATTTT
CASSEEGGTGYDPQHF
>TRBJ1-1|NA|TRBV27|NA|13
TGTGCCAGCAGTTTATTACTCAACACTGAAGCTTTCTTT
CASSLLLNTEAFF
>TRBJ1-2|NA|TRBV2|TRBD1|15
TGTGCCAGCAGTGAAGCGGACAGGGGGCCGGATGGCTACACCTTC
CASSEADRGPDGYTF
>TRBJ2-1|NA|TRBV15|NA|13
TGTGCCACCAGCAATTGGCGTAACAATGAGCAGTTCTTC
CATSNWRNNEQFF
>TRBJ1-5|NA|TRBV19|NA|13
TGTGCCAGTAGACCCAAGGGGAGTCAGCCCCAGCATTTT
CASRPKGSQPQHF
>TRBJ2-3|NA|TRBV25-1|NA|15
TGTGCCAGCAGTGCCACAGGTCTGCTCACAGATACGCAGTATTTT
CASSATGLLTDTQYF
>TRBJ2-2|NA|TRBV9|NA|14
TGTGCCAGCAGCGGTGCTGCTGGGACCGGGGAGCTGTTTTTT
CASSGAAGTGELFF
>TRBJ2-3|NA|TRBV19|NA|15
TGTGCCAGTAGTATATTAGCGTCTAGCACAGATACGCAGTATTTT
CASSILASSTDTQYF
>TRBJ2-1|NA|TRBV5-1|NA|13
TGCGCCAGCAGCTTACAAGGTAACAATGAGCAGTTCTTC
CASSLQGNNEQFF
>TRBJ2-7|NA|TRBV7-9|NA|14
TGTGCCAGCAGCTTATCAGGGGTTAGCTACGAGCAGTACTTC
CASSLSGVSYEQYF
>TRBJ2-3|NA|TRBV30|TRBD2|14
TGTGCCTGGAGTTCCGGGAGGGGCGCAGATACGCAGTATTTT
CAWSSGRGADTQYF
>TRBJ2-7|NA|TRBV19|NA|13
TGTGCCAGTAGTATCGGGACATTCAACGAGCAGTACTTC
CASSIGTFNEQYF
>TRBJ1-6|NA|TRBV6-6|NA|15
TGTGCCAGCAGGTCCTCGGACAGTCGGAATTCACCCCTCCACTTT
CASRSSDSRNSPLHF
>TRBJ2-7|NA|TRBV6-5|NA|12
TGTGCCAGCAGTTACGTGGGAGACGAGCAGTACTTC
CASSYVGDEQYF
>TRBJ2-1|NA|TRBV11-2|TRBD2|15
TGTGCCAGCAGCCATCCTAGCGGGAATGTAAATGAGCAGTTCTTC
CASSHPSGNVNEQFF
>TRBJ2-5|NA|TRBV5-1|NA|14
TGCGCCAGCAGTCCGGTCATACTAGAAGAGACCCAGTACTTC
CASSPVILEETQYF
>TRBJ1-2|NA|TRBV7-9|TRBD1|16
TGTGCCAGCAGCTCATCTACCAGGGGGCGAGAACGTGGCTACACCTTC
CASSSSTRGRERGYTF
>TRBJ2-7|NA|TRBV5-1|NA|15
TGCGCCAGCAGCTTGGCCCAGGGGGGACACTACGAGCAGTACTTC
CASSLAQGGHYEQYF
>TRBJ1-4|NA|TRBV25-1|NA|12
TGTGCCAGCAGTGAGGTTAATGAAAAACTGTTTTTT
CASSEVNEKLFF
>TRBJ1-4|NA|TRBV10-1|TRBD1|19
TGCGCCGGCGCGAGTCCCGAGAGGCAGGGGGTGGCAACTAATGAAAAACTGTTTTTT
CAGASPERQGVATNEKLFF
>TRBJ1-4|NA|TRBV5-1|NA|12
TGCGCCAGCAGCTTGGGAGGAGAAAAACTGTTTTTT
CASSLGGEKLFF
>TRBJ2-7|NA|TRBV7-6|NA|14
TGTGCCAGCGGAATGGGCCAGGGGAACTACGAGCAGTACTTC
CASGMGQGNYEQYF
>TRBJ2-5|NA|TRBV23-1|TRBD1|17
TGCGCCAGCAGTCAATTTTGGGACAGGGGCGCTCGGGAGACCCAGTACTTC
CASSQFWDRGARETQYF
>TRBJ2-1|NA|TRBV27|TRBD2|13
TGTGCCAGCTCTCTGCTAGCGGGAACTGAGCAGTTCTTC
CASSLLAGTEQFF
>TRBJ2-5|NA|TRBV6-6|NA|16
TGTGCCAGCAGTACGGCCGGGACGGCATTACGGGAGACCCAGTACTTC
CASSTAGTALRETQYF
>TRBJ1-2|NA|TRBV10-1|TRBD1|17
TGCGCCAGCAGTATTGGACAGGGGGTCCCCCCTAACTATGGCTACACCTTC
CASSIGQGVPPNYGYTF
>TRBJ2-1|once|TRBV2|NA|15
TGTGCCAGCAGTGAACCCCAGTACTCCTACAATGAGCAGTTCTTC
CASSEPQYSYNEQFF
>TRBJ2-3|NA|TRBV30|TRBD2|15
TGTGCCTGGACTACGGGACTAGGAGGCACAGATACGCAGTATTTT
CAWTTGLGGTDTQYF
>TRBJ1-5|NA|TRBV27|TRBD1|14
TGTGCCAGCAGTTTGGGACAGAACAATCAGCCCCAGCATTTT
CASSLGQNNQPQHF
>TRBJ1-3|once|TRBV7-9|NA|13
TGTGCCAGCAGCTTAGAGGGGGGAAACACCATATATTTT
CASSLEGGNTIYF
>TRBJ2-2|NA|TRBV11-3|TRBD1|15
TGTGCCAGCAGCTTAGCCAGGGGGCATACCGGGGAGCTGTTTTTT
CASSLARGHTGELFF
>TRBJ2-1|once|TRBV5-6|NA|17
TGTGCCAGCAGCTTGGATCCCCCAGGGAGCTCCTACAATGAGCAGTTCTTC
CASSLDPPGSSYNEQFF
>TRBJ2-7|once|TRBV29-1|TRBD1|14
TGCAGCGCCATGGGACAGGTTACCTCCTACGAGCAGTACTTC
CSAMGQVTSYEQYF
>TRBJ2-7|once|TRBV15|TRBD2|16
TGTGCCACCAGCAGACTCCCGGGACTAACAACCTACGAGCAGTACTTC
CATSRLPGLTTYEQYF
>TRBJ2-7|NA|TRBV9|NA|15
TGTGCCAGCAGCGTAGAAACAACCACCCTCTACGAGCAGTACTTC
CASSVETTTLYEQYF
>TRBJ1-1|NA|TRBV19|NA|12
TGTGCCAGTAGACAGGGTTTCACTGAAGCTTTCTTT
CASRQGFTEAFF
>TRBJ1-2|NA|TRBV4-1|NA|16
TGCGCCAGCAGCCAGGTTGGGGGGGATCACGCTTTCGGCTACACCTTC
CASSQVGGDHAFGYTF